The clone carrying this T cell receptor (beta chain) was counted only a few times. This specimen belongs to a study of molecular identifiers for immune sequencing clone quantification. TCRdb redid the calling of the PCR reads with MiXCR, one entry per CDR3 protein. The sample lists more than 300,000 distinct CDR3 sequences, about 22% occurring once. Losses at the gene ends were 1 base for V and 4 bases for J; bases not matched to a gene: 11. CDR1 and CDR2 (germline): LGHDT, YNNKEL (reference sequence). This CDR3 has 18 amino acids. This receptor was identified in a human donor in good health. Some libraries in this study had Jurkat cell RNA spiked in. This chain joins TRBV3-1 and TRBJ2-2; 8 nucleotides match TRBD1. Sequencing was done on a sample of naive CD8+ T cells from blood, with Jurkat cell RNA spiked in. Specified subset: FACS-sorted CD8+CD4-CCR7+CD45RA+ naive T cells. CDR3: CASSQVIRTGSGTGELFF. The CDR3, as DNA: TGTGCCAGCAGCCAAGTTATAAGGACAGGGTCGGGCACCGGGGAGCTGTTTTTT.